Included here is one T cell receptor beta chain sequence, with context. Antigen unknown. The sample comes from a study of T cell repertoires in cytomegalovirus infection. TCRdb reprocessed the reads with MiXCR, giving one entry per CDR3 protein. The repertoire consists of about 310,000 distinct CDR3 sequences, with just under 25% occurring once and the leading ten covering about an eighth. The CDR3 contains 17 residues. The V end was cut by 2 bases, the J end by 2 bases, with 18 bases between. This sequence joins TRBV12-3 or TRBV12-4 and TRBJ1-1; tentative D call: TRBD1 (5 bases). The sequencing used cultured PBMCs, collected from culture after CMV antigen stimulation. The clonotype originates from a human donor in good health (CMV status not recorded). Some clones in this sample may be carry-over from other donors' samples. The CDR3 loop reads CASSLRKAGSRNTEAFF. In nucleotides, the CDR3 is TGTGCCAGCAGTTTACGGAAAGCAGGGTCGCGAAACACTGAAGCTTTCTTT.